The subject of this entry is one T cell receptor beta chain. This specimen belongs to a study of control samples from healthy donors and cancer patients. Germline CDR1 reads SNHLY; CDR2 reads FYNNEI. Trimming took 1 base from V and 13 from J, leaving 13 bases between them. The CDR3 contains 12 residues. Using immunoSEQ multiplex PCR, the repertoire was profiled, and TCRdb retains in-frame clones only, with some absent. The sample carries roughly 200,000 clones, over 80% recorded once. Sequencing input: blood. The V and J genes are TRBV2 and TRBJ1-1, with D perhaps TRBD1 (5 bases). This clonotype was sampled from a man aged 25-45 years in good health. In DNA, the CDR3 is TGTGCCAGCAGTGAAGGAGGGGATGGCGGTTTCTTT. Translating it yields CASSEGGDGGFF.